One and the same sample provided the 16 T cell receptor beta chains below, sequenced in a study of T cells after yellow fever vaccination (dated by TCRdb to the late 2010s). This specimen's treatment or condition label, interpreted: live attenuated yellow fever vaccine strain. The library was obtained by 5' RACE. The instrument given in TCRdb is Illumina HiSeq 2500. Using fastp at Q25 and MiXCR, TCRdb reprocessed the public reads and kept productive beta chains. Each record represents a unique CDR3 protein, reported with the most common genes and DNA among its rows. The sample profile shows roughly 250,000 distinct CDR3 sequences; 10% to 15% of them were found once. About 0.51% of the sample lies in the top ten. This material consisted of CD4+ T cells sorted from PBMCs, taken 45 days after the yellow fever booster vaccination. These receptors were collected from a man in his thirties or forties who received the YFV17D yellow fever vaccine.

The rearrangement joins TRBV5-1 to TRBJ2-2; the match to TRBD2 covers 11 bases. CDR3 length equals 16 residues. Germline V gene lookup returns CDR1 SGHRS and CDR2 YFSETQ. The trim removed 4 bases at V and 3 bases at J, leaving 5 bases unmatched. For the CDR3, the DNA is TGCGCCAGCAGCCCTACTAGCGGGAGCGACACCGGGGAGCTGTTTTTT. Protein product: CASSPTSGSDTGELFF.

The sample holds many counts of this clonotype. This chain joins TRBV12-3 or TRBV12-4 and TRBJ1-6; D not resolved. Trimming pared 3 bases from V and 14 bases from J, leaving 17 bases between. The CDR3 length is 14 residues. As DNA, the CDR3 is TGTGCCAGCAGTTTGGCGCAACTCTCTCGGACCCTCCACTTT. It yields the protein CASSLAQLSRTLHF.

This clonotype was counted only a few times. The rearrangement joins TRBV19 to TRBJ2-3, with 14 nucleotides matching TRBD2. This CDR3 region has 18 residues. Unmatched junction bases numbered 10, after V lost 7 bases and J lost 1 base. Germline assignment: CDR1 LNHDA and CDR2 SQIVND (reference sequence). CDR3 region: CASTPGTSGRGGTDTQYF. CDR3 bases: TGTGCCAGTACTCCTGGGACTAGCGGGAGAGGAGGCACAGATACGCAGTATTTT.

The chain has TRBV4-1 and TRBJ2-3; TRBD2 agrees at 12 bases. Trimming cost V 4 bases and J 6 bases; bases outside gene matches: 14. The CDR3 is made up of 18 amino acids. Per germline, CDR1 MGHRA and CDR2 YSYEKL. CDR3 sequence reads: CASSLPRTSGTLFDTQYF. DNA of the CDR3: TGCGCCAGCAGCCTCCCCCGGACTAGCGGGACTCTTTTTGATACGCAGTATTTT.

This clonotype was recorded once. The junction shows a germline mismatch at one end, possibly a read error. CDR3 bases: TGTGCCAGCAGCTTAGGCCCGACAGATACGCAGAATTTT. Translation gives CASSLGPTDTQNF. The chain couples TRBV7-9 to TRBJ2-3; tentatively, D is TRBD1 (5 bases). The CDR3 consists of 13 residues. Germline CDR1 SEHNR, CDR2 FQNEAQ (reference sequence). Combining the CDR3 with reference TRBV7-9 and TRBJ2-3 gives the whole variable domain DTGVSQNPRHKITKRGQNVTFRCDPISEHNRLYWYRQTLGQGPEFLTYFQNEAQLEKSRLLSDRFSAERPKGSFSTLEIQRTEQGDSAMYLCASSLGPTDTQNFGPGTRLTVL.

At least ten counts were recorded for this clonotype. J is TRBJ2-1 and V is TRBV18; D ambiguous. This CDR3 has 11 amino acids. Germline values: CDR1 KGHSH, CDR2 LQKENI. The V end was cut by 4 bases, the J end by 8 bases, with 6 bases between. The CDR3 is CASSLSHEQFF. CDR3 coding DNA: TGTGCCAGCTCACTGAGTCATGAGCAGTTCTTC.

The chain links TRBV20-1 to TRBJ2-3; 10 bases are a match to TRBD2. In germline, CDR1 is DFQATT, CDR2 SNEGSKA (reference sequence). CDR3 length: 16 amino acids. J lost 3 bases, V lost 4 bases, and 10 bases had no gene match. CDR3 DNA sequence: TGCAGTGCTATCTATGCTAGCGGGAGTCTTACAGATACGCAGTATTTT. Amino acid sequence: CSAIYASGSLTDTQYF.

V gene TRBV29-1 combines with J gene TRBJ1-2; the D is unclear. In germline, CDR1 is SQVTM, CDR2 ANQGSEA. Trimming cost V 5 bases and J 6 bases, with 7 bases left between them. CDR3 length: 10 residues. CDR3 DNA: TGCAGCGTTTGGGAAGATGGCTACACCTTC. Translated: CSVWEDGYTF.

The chain joins TRBV5-1 to TRBJ2-2, with TRBD1 matching over 7 bases. Germline trimming cut 3 bases from V and 4 bases from J; bases unmatched to any gene: 6. CDR3 length: 15 residues. Looked up from germline, CDR1 is SGHRS and CDR2 is YFSETQ. The CDR3 nucleotides are TGCGCCAGCAGCTCTACGACAGGGTCCACCGGGGAGCTGTTTTTT. It codes for CASSSTTGSTGELFF. The variable domain in full, completed from reference TRBV5-1 and TRBJ2-2, reads KAGVTQTPRYLIKTRGQQVTLSCSPISGHRSVSWYQQTPGQGLQFLFEYFSETQRNKGNFPGRFSGRQFSNSRSEMNVSTLELGDSALYLCASSSTTGSTGELFFGEGSRLTVL.

This chain uses TRBV19 with TRBJ2-7; possible D gene TRBD2, 5 bases. CDR3 size: 14 residues. Germline assignment: CDR1 LNHDA and CDR2 SQIVND (reference sequence). The ends were cut back, 6 bases at V and 2 bases at J, with 14 bases in the middle. The CDR3 coding sequence is TGTGCCAGTAGCGCGGGTCCATTAGCCTACGAGCAGTACTTC. Protein sequence: CASSAGPLAYEQYF. Using reference TRBV19 and TRBJ2-7 for the parts outside the CDR3, the full variable domain is DGGITQSPKYLFRKEGQNVTLSCEQNLNHDAMYWYRQDPGQGLRLIYYSQIVNDFQKGDIAEGYSVSREKKESFPLTVTSAQKNPTAFYLCASSAGPLAYEQYFGPGTRLTVT.

This clonotype was seen only a few times. V and J are TRBV12-3 or TRBV12-4 and TRBJ1-1; D is perhaps TRBD1 (6 bases). The CDR3 is 14 residues long. The V end was cut by 3 bases, the J end by 6 bases, with 14 bases between. Here the CDR3 reads CASSFSYRDAEAFF. The CDR3 nucleotides are TGTGCCAGCAGTTTCTCTTACAGGGACGCTGAAGCTTTCTTT.

This clonotype has a handful of counts. This chain joins TRBV7-6 and TRBJ1-2; 7 positions agree with TRBD1. This CDR3 spans 14 amino acids. V dropped 5 bases and J dropped 3; count of bases not matched to a gene: 6. Germline values: CDR1 SGHVS, CDR2 FNYEAQ. CDR3 DNA: TGTGCCAGCAGCCCAGGACAGGCCTACTATGGCTACACCTTC. It encodes CASSPGQAYYGYTF.

This clonotype appeared a few times. The DNA of the CDR3 is TGTGCCAGCAGCGCCTCCGGACAGCCTGCAATTTTTGGCTACACCTTC. It translates to CASSASGQPAIFGYTF. This chain uses TRBV7-2 with TRBJ1-2; D perhaps matches TRBD1 (6 bases). CDR3 length: 16 residues. Germline CDR1 reads SGHTA; CDR2 reads FQGNSA. Deletions cut 5 bases from V and 7 bases from J, with 23 bases between.

This clonotype showed up just a few times. J is TRBJ2-3 and V is TRBV6-1; no clear D gene. CDR3 length equals 13 residues. V was shortened by 1 base and J by 6 bases, with 8 bases between the two germline ends. Germline loops: CDR1 MNHNS, CDR2 SASEGT. CDR3 in amino acids: CASSEGLKDTQYF. CDR3 nucleotides: TGTGCCAGCAGTGAAGGATTGAAGGATACGCAGTATTTT.

This clonotype was counted a few times. The chain recombines TRBV9 with TRBJ2-5; 10 bases are a match to TRBD2. The CDR3 spans 15 residues. V lost 4 bases, J lost 5 bases, and 8 bases stayed unmatched. The germline CDR1 and CDR2 sequences are SGDLS and YYNGEE. CDR3 protein: CASSLRPSGGETQYF. The CDR3, as DNA: TGTGCCAGCAGCCTTAGGCCTAGCGGGGGTGAGACCCAGTACTTC.

This clonotype was counted between two and nine times. The V gene is TRBV20-1, the J gene TRBJ2-5, with 8 bases matching TRBD2. The CDR3 spans 14 residues. Trimming at V came to 0 bases and at J to 5 bases, leaving 5 bases not matched to a gene. From germline, CDR1 is DFQATT and CDR2 SNEGSKA (reference sequence). The CDR3: CSAREVAGRETQYF. The CDR3 nucleotides read TGCAGTGCTAGAGAAGTAGCGGGACGGGAGACCCAGTACTTC.